This paragraph reports one TCR beta chain. The antigen is unknown. Sequenced by immunoSEQ multiplex PCR; TCRdb stores in-frame clones only, minus some. The data contain over 100,000 clones, around 93% of them seen just once; the ten biggest clones take up around 0.15%. These data belong to a study of siplizumab effects on memory and regulatory T cells. General observations from the study: Naive T cells appeared more diverse than memory cells and seemed to be major alloresponse contributors.

CDR3 length: 15 amino acids. Germline trimming cut 1 base from V and 6 bases from J; bases unmatched to any gene: 7. Germline V gene sequence: CDR1 SGHAT, CDR2 FQNNGV. The receptor comes from a human donor in good health. Sequenced material: non-Treg CD4+ T cells sorted from blood. The rearrangement uses TRBV11-2 and TRBJ2-7; 9 bases align to TRBD2. As DNA, the CDR3 is TGTGCCAGCAGCTTAGGGCTAGCGGGGACCGGCGAGCAGTACTTC. It translates to CASSLGLAGTGEQYF.